This TCR beta chain was captured in a study of technical replicates of blood from a handful of donors. Here immunoSEQ multiplex PCR was the method, and the copy in TCRdb shows in-frame clones only, minus some. The repertoire holds some 87,000 clones, more than 85% seen once, with about 0.37% in the top ten. This sequence was found in a human donor in good health. The sample consisted of T cells isolated from PBMCs.

CDR3 region: CASSDLLYNEQFF. CDR3 nucleotides: TGTGCCAGTAGTGATTTACTATACAATGAGCAGTTCTTC. The chain links TRBV19 to TRBJ2-1, with D uncertain. CDR1 is LNHDA and CDR2 is SQIVND in the germline V gene (reference sequence). CDR3 size: 13 residues. V shed 5 bases and J shed 4 bases, with 9 bases lying between them.